This T cell receptor (beta chain) was obtained from a study of blood T cell repertoires in COVID-19. Some clones are missing from TCRdb's copy, which holds only in-frame ones; the method was immunoSEQ multiplex PCR. Among just under 45,000 clones listed, 80% to 90% were seen once. V was trimmed by 6 bases and J by 5 bases, leaving 17 bases between them. In germline, CDR1 is MDHEN, CDR2 SYDVKM. The CDR3 has 15 amino acids. The V gene is TRBV28, the J gene TRBJ1-3, with D uncertain. This clonotype was obtained from a woman in her forties with acute or convalescent COVID-19. Sequenced material: peripheral blood. CDR3 loop: CASSTASGRRNTIYF. The CDR3 coding sequence is TGTGCCAGCAGCACTGCCAGCGGGCGACGAAACACCATATATTTT.